The 15 T cell receptor beta chains below were found in one sample sequenced in a study of response to subunit inactivated influenza vaccine. TCRdb passed the RT-PCR reads through MiXCR, listing each CDR3 protein once. This sample has more than 550,000 distinct CDR3 sequences, with 12% found just once. The sample was PBMCs from blood, taken on the day of vaccination. These receptors all come from a man aged 50 or older who received an inactivated influenza vaccine.

The chain recombines TRBV7-8 with TRBJ2-5, with D tentatively TRBD1 (6 bases). This CDR3 has 17 amino acids. In germline, CDR1 is SGHVS, CDR2 FQNEAQ. The ends were cut back, 0 bases at V and 1 base at J, with 15 bases in the middle. The CDR3 region is CASSLAGAGRSQETQYF. The CDR3 DNA is TGTGCCAGCAGCTTAGCGGGGGCAGGGCGCTCCCAAGAGACCCAGTACTTC.

The rearrangement uses TRBV4-3 and TRBJ1-4; D might be TRBD1 (6 bases). Deletions cut 0 bases from V and 2 bases from J, with 16 bases between. The CDR3 runs to 18 residues. Germline values: CDR1 LGHNA, CDR2 YSLEER. The CDR3 is CASSQDRHAGATNEKLFF. CDR3 nucleotide sequence: TGCGCCAGCAGCCAAGATCGTCACGCGGGGGCGACTAATGAAAAACTGTTTTTT.

This clonotype turned up a few times. The V and J genes are TRBV28 and TRBJ2-1, with D tentatively TRBD2 (6 bases). This CDR3 region has 17 residues. Germline values: CDR1 MDHEN, CDR2 SYDVKM. Trimming stripped 5 bases from V and 0 bases from J, with 17 bases between. The CDR3 region is CASSRVTAGDSYNEQFF. In DNA form, the CDR3 reads TGTGCCAGCAGTCGAGTAACAGCGGGCGACTCCTACAATGAGCAGTTCTTC.

This clonotype turned up a few times. The chain combines TRBV5-1 with TRBJ2-7, with 7 bases lining up with TRBD1. Germline V gene sequence: CDR1 SGHRS, CDR2 YFSETQ. CDR3 length: 15 amino acids. Losses at the gene ends were 5 bases for V and 3 bases for J; bases not matched to a gene: 11. In nucleotides, the CDR3 is TGCGCCAGCAGTGAGGGGGCGTTGACCAGCTACGAGCAGTACTTC. This sequence encodes CASSEGALTSYEQYF.

This clonotype occurred a few times. The chain carries TRBV28 and TRBJ1-2; a weak D match, TRBD1 (5 bases). CDR1 is MDHEN and CDR2 is SYDVKM in the germline V gene. Trimming cost V 7 bases and J 0 bases, with 24 bases left between them. This CDR3 region has 18 residues. The CDR3 region is CASITVEGRDVSNYGYTF. CDR3 nucleotide sequence: TGTGCCAGCATCACCGTAGAGGGGCGGGACGTCTCTAACTATGGCTACACCTTC.

The chain uses TRBV9 and TRBJ2-5, with D unresolved. Germline CDR1 reads SGDLS; CDR2 reads YYNGEE. The CDR3 spans 13 residues. V lost 4 bases and J 5 bases, leaving 12 bases between the germline ends. The CDR3 here is CASSSDWRETQYF. CDR3 coding DNA: TGTGCCAGCAGCTCGGATTGGCGGGAGACCCAGTACTTC.

This clonotype showed up just a few times. This chain uses TRBV29-1 with TRBJ2-7; 10 bases map to TRBD1. Germline CDR1 and CDR2: SQVTM and ANQGSEA. V gave up 6 bases and J gave up 4 bases; unmatched junction bases: 6. This CDR3 spans 13 amino acids. This CDR3 is CSVLDRGQYEQYF. CDR3 bases: TGCAGCGTGCTAGACAGGGGGCAATACGAGCAGTACTTC.

This clonotype was counted between two and nine times. This chain uses TRBV7-2 with TRBJ1-2; TRBD1 aligns across 9 bases. Germline values: CDR1 SGHTA, CDR2 FQGNSA. The junction had 9 bases not matched to a gene; V was cut back by 1 base and J by 6 bases. The CDR3 spans 16 residues. The CDR3 loop reads CASSLGGTGNVDGYTF. The CDR3 coding sequence is TGTGCCAGCAGCTTAGGGGGGACAGGGAACGTCGATGGCTACACCTTC.

V gene TRBV6-2 or TRBV6-3 combines with J gene TRBJ2-7, with D unresolved. The CDR3 contains 18 residues. Germline V gives CDR1 MNHEY, CDR2 SVGEGT. V gave up 6 bases and J gave up 0 bases, with 24 bases separating them. CDR3 bases: TGTGCCAGCAGCGTGACCGGGTTCATCTCGAGGAGCTCCTACGAGCAGTACTTC. Translated: CASSVTGFISRSSYEQYF.

This clonotype was detected a few times. V is TRBV6-2 or TRBV6-3 and J is TRBJ2-1, with 9 bases aligning to TRBD1. This CDR3 comprises 15 residues. Per germline, CDR1 MNHEY and CDR2 SVGEGT. Unmatched junction bases numbered 7, after V lost 6 bases and J lost 4 bases. CDR3 residues: CASRGQGLVYNEQFF. The DNA of the CDR3 is TGTGCCAGCAGAGGACAGGGGCTAGTTTACAATGAGCAGTTCTTC.

This chain connects TRBV2 to TRBJ1-2, with D uncertain. CDR3 size: 14 residues. Germline CDR1 SNHLY, CDR2 FYNNEI. Trimming removed 3 bases from V and 4 bases from J, with 12 bases in between. The CDR3 loop reads CASSDSFSSYGYTF. The CDR3 DNA reads as TGTGCCAGCAGTGACAGCTTTAGTTCCTATGGCTACACCTTC. Looking up the rest from reference TRBV2 and TRBJ1-2 gives the full variable domain: EPEVTQTPSHQVTQMGQEVILRCVPISNHLYFYWYRQILGQKVEFLVSFYNNEISEKSEIFDDQFSVERPDGSNFTLKIRSTKLEDSAMYFCASSDSFSSYGYTFGSGTRLTVV.

This clonotype was found a few times. The J gene is TRBJ2-1, the V gene TRBV11-2; D may correspond to TRBD1 or TRBD2 (7 bases each). This CDR3 is 15 amino acids long. Germline values: CDR1 SGHAT, CDR2 FQNNGV. Trimming pared 5 bases from V and 8 bases from J, leaving 19 bases between. The CDR3 DNA reads TGTGCCAGCAGCAAGGGGGCCAGCGGGAAATATGAGCAGTTCTTC. Protein sequence: CASSKGASGKYEQFF.

This rearrangement joins TRBV15 to TRBJ2-3; D not certain. V was clipped by 0 bases and J by 4 bases, with 5 bases between them. The CDR3 extends over 13 amino acids. Germline lookup yields CDR1 LNHNV and CDR2 YYDKDF (reference sequence). The CDR3 DNA sequence: TGTGCCACCAGCAGAGATTTTGCAGATACGCAGTATTTT. This translates into CATSRDFADTQYF.

This clonotype was detected a few times. The gene calls are TRBV7-8 and TRBJ1-1; D might be TRBD1 (5 bases). The V and J ends lost 4 bases and 1 base respectively, with 19 bases between them. The germline V gene has CDR1 SGHVS and CDR2 FQNEAQ. The CDR3 consists of 17 residues. CDR3 region: CASSSTGRGRRNTEAFF. The CDR3 DNA reads as TGTGCCAGCAGCTCAACCGGTAGGGGTAGGAGGAACACTGAAGCTTTCTTT.

The chain is built from TRBV20-1 and TRBJ2-3, with 7 bases aligning to TRBD2. Germline-derived CDR1 and CDR2 are DFQATT and SNEGSKA (reference sequence). The J segment lost 1 base and the V segment lost 4 bases, leaving 5 bases of the junction unmatched. This CDR3 region has 14 residues. CDR3 region: CSATAGERTDTQYF. The CDR3 DNA reads TGCAGTGCTACGGCGGGGGAACGCACAGATACGCAGTATTTT.